This TCR beta chain was recovered during a study of blood T cell repertoires in COVID-19. Trimming cost V 8 bases and J 5 bases, with 9 bases left between them. The CDR3 totals 11 residues. CDR1 and CDR2 from the germline V gene are ENHRY and SYGVKD. Data came from immunoSEQ multiplex PCR; TCRdb stores just in-frame clones and leaves some out. The sample includes some 90,000 clones, roughly 90% of them seen just once. Sample: peripheral blood. The chain employs TRBV10-3 and TRBJ2-5; no definite D call. This TCR came from a man between 45 and 60 years old with COVID-19, enrolled during active disease. The CDR3 DNA follows: TGTGCCATCGCGAATCTTGAGACCCAGTACTTC. It yields the protein CAIANLETQYF.